This T cell receptor (beta chain) was sequenced in a study of control samples from healthy donors and cancer patients. Using immunoSEQ multiplex PCR, the repertoire was profiled, and TCRdb retains in-frame clones only, with some absent. The sample records over 150,000 clones, roughly 94% being singletons. The V gene's germline CDR1 is LNHDA and CDR2 SQIVND (reference sequence). The CDR3 length is 15 residues. The trim removed 3 bases at V and 5 bases at J, leaving 4 bases unmatched. The material sequenced was PBMCs. This TCR was recovered from a man aged 55 to 70 with colorectal cancer. V is TRBV19 and J is TRBJ2-5; 12 nucleotides match TRBD2. CDR3 loop: CASSIGLAGGETQYF. For the CDR3, the DNA is TGTGCCAGTAGTATCGGGCTAGCGGGGGGGGAGACCCAGTACTTC.